A selection of T cell receptor beta chains follows, all from one sample in a study of blood T cell repertoires in COVID-19. Some clones are missing from TCRdb's copy, which holds only in-frame ones; the method was immunoSEQ multiplex PCR. The table includes more than 140,000 clones, about 86% detected once. The sample was peripheral blood. Receptor source: a woman in her sixties or seventies with acute or convalescent COVID-19. The CDR3 runs from the conserved cysteine through the conserved F or W. The D gene is left open where the match is weak. The listing skips clone size in some rows; elsewhere it reads once, few, many or a size class.

V: TRBV11-2; J: TRBJ1-6; size: .; D: .; DNA: TGTGCCAGCAGCTCGACGGGACACACAAGCTCCTATAATTCACCCCTCCACTTT; CDR3: CASSSTGHTSSYNSPLHF
V: TRBV5-5; J: TRBJ2-3; size: .; D: .; DNA: TGTGCCAGCAGCTCCACGGGAGCCCAGGACACAGATACGCAGTATTTT; CDR3: CASSSTGAQDTDTQYF
V: TRBV5-1; J: TRBJ1-1; size: .; D: .; DNA: TGCGCCAGCAGCTTGATTACGCGGGGGCTATACACTGAAGCTTTCTTT; CDR3: CASSLITRGLYTEAFF
V: TRBV6-5; J: TRBJ1-2; size: .; D: .; DNA: TGTGCCAGCAGTTGGGCAGGAGGAGGCTACACCTTC; CDR3: CASSWAGGGYTF
V: TRBV7-2; J: TRBJ1-2; size: .; D: TRBD1; DNA: TGTGCCAGCAGCTTAGGGACAGGGGCTGGCTACACCTTC; CDR3: CASSLGTGAGYTF
V: TRBV7-6; J: TRBJ1-6; size: .; D: .; DNA: TGTGCCAGCAGCTTAGGTCAGGGAGGTGTGAGGTCACCCCTCCACTTT; CDR3: CASSLGQGGVRSPLHF
V: TRBV6-5; J: TRBJ1-2; size: few; D: .; DNA: TGTGCCAGCATCCCGGGGGGCGCGGGCGGTGGCTACACCTTC; CDR3: CASIPGGAGGGYTF
V: TRBV7-2; J: TRBJ1-4; size: .; D: TRBD1; DNA: TGTGCCAGCAGCCCGACAGGGGTCCCTAATGAAAAACTGTTTTTT; CDR3: CASSPTGVPNEKLFF
V: TRBV19; J: TRBJ2-2; size: .; D: TRBD1; DNA: TGTGCCAGTACCACCAACGGACAGGGGCGCACCGGGGAGCTGTTTTTT; CDR3: CASTTNGQGRTGELFF
V: TRBV10-3; J: TRBJ2-7; size: .; D: TRBD2; DNA: TGTGCCATCACTGGGGAGGGGACCGACGAGCAGTACTTC; CDR3: CAITGEGTDEQYF
V: TRBV30; J: TRBJ1-6; size: .; D: TRBD1; DNA: TGTGCCTGGAGTGTCCCAGGGACAGGCATTATTGATTCACCCCTCCACTTT; CDR3: CAWSVPGTGIIDSPLHF
V: TRBV23-1; J: TRBJ1-1; size: .; D: TRBD1; DNA: TGCGCCAGCAGTCATGTAGGACAGGGGAACACTGAAGCTTTCTTT; CDR3: CASSHVGQGNTEAFF
V: TRBV4-3; J: TRBJ1-3; size: .; D: TRBD1; DNA: TGCGCCAGCAGCCAAGGTTTAAGGACAGGGGGTGGAAACACCATATATTTT; CDR3: CASSQGLRTGGGNTIYF
V: TRBV28; J: TRBJ2-4; size: .; D: TRBD1; DNA: TGTGCCAGCAGCTTGACAGGGGTGGTAGCCAAAAACATTCAGTACTTC; CDR3: CASSLTGVVAKNIQYF
V: TRBV7-9; J: TRBJ1-1; size: few; D: .; DNA: TGTGCCAGCAGCTTAGTAGGGGCAACTGAAGCTTTCTTT; CDR3: CASSLVGATEAFF
V: TRBV30; J: TRBJ1-1; size: .; D: TRBD1; DNA: TGTGCCTGGAGTGTTACAGGGGTAGCTTTCTTT; CDR3: CAWSVTGVAFF
V: TRBV7-3; J: TRBJ2-7; size: .; D: .; DNA: TGTGCCAGCAGCTTGAAGTCTGGGCCCTACGAGCAGTACTTC; CDR3: CASSLKSGPYEQYF
V: TRBV30; J: TRBJ1-3; size: once; D: .; DNA: TGTGCCTGGAGCCCGCCGGGTAACACCATATATTTT; CDR3: CAWSPPGNTIYF
V: TRBV7-9; J: TRBJ2-7; size: .; D: .; DNA: TGTGCCAGCAGCACCGAGGGCTACGAGCAGTACTTC; CDR3: CASSTEGYEQYF
V: TRBV6-6; J: TRBJ2-5; size: .; D: .; DNA: TGTGCCAGCAGTTACGCGGAGACCCAGTACTTC; CDR3: CASSYAETQYF
V: TRBV7-2; J: TRBJ1-1; size: .; D: TRBD1; DNA: TGTGCCAGCAGCCTGACAGGGGGTCTGAACACTGAAGCTTTCTTT; CDR3: CASSLTGGLNTEAFF
V: TRBV28; J: TRBJ1-2; size: .; D: TRBD1; DNA: TGTGCCAGCAGTTTCGCGCAGGGGGCGAGCTACACCTTC; CDR3: CASSFAQGASYTF
V: TRBV7-2; J: TRBJ1-3; size: .; D: TRBD1; DNA: TGTGCCAGCAGCAGACAGGGCTCTGGAAACACCATATATTTT; CDR3: CASSRQGSGNTIYF
V: TRBV18; J: TRBJ1-1; size: .; D: TRBD1; DNA: TGTGCCAGCTCACCAAGGCGACAGGGAGGCACTGAAGCTTTCTTT; CDR3: CASSPRRQGGTEAFF
V: TRBV15; J: TRBJ1-6; size: .; D: .; DNA: TGTGCCACCAGCGGACTGACAGGAGTTAATTCACCCCTCCACTTT; CDR3: CATSGLTGVNSPLHF
V: TRBV7-3; J: TRBJ2-3; size: .; D: .; DNA: TGTGCCAGCAGCTTAGGAGTTTCTACAGATACGCAGTATTTT; CDR3: CASSLGVSTDTQYF
V: TRBV25-1; J: TRBJ2-2; size: once; D: TRBD2; DNA: TGTGCCAGCAGTGAAGTAGCGGGGGCCTTGGCCGGGGAGCTGTTTTTT; CDR3: CASSEVAGALAGELFF
V: TRBV7-3; J: TRBJ2-3; size: .; D: .; DNA: TGTGCCAGCAGCTTAAACAGTCTTGATTGGGATACGCAGTATTTT; CDR3: CASSLNSLDWDTQYF
V: TRBV5-1; J: TRBJ1-6; size: .; D: TRBD1; DNA: TGCGCCAGCAGCCCGGGACAGGGTCCAAATTCACCCCTCCACTTT; CDR3: CASSPGQGPNSPLHF
V: TRBV19; J: TRBJ1-1; size: .; D: .; DNA: TGTGCCAGTATGGGGGACAAGAACACTGAAGCTTTCTTT; CDR3: CASMGDKNTEAFF
V: TRBV7-3; J: TRBJ1-1; size: once; D: TRBD1; DNA: TGTGCCAGCAGCTTATACGGGACAGGGGTCGGCACTGAAGCTTTCTTT; CDR3: CASSLYGTGVGTEAFF
V: TRBV5-1; J: TRBJ1-6; size: .; D: TRBD1; DNA: TGCGCCAGCAGCCCCGGACAGGGCCTCAATAATTCACCCCTCCACTTT; CDR3: CASSPGQGLNNSPLHF
V: TRBV11-2; J: TRBJ1-2; size: .; D: .; DNA: TGTGCCAGCAGCCTTACAGGGTATCATGGCTACACCTTC; CDR3: CASSLTGYHGYTF
V: TRBV6-2/TRBV6-3; J: TRBJ2-3; size: .; D: .; DNA: TGTGCCAGCAGTTTGACTTCTAGCACAGATACGCAGTATTTT; CDR3: CASSLTSSTDTQYF
V: TRBV6-1; J: TRBJ2-7; size: .; D: .; DNA: TGTGCCAGCAGTGATCTGGGCTTGGCTGCAGGGGACTCCTACGAGCAGTACTTC; CDR3: CASSDLGLAAGDSYEQYF
V: TRBV9; J: TRBJ1-2; size: .; D: TRBD1; DNA: TGTGCCAGCAGCGTAGCCCGGGACAGGGGAAGCGGCTACACCTTC; CDR3: CASSVARDRGSGYTF
V: TRBV7-3; J: TRBJ2-2; size: .; D: .; DNA: TGTGCCAGCAGCCAGGGCAGCGGGGAGCTGTTTTTT; CDR3: CASSQGSGELFF
V: TRBV6-1; J: TRBJ1-2; size: .; D: .; DNA: TGTGCCAGCAGTGAATTCACCAGGGGCCTTGGAACCTTC; CDR3: CASSEFTRGLGTF
V: TRBV11-2; J: TRBJ2-5; size: .; D: .; DNA: TGTGCCAGCAGCCTGGGGCTGGAGACCCAGTACTTC; CDR3: CASSLGLETQYF
V: TRBV7-9; J: TRBJ1-6; size: .; D: .; DNA: TGTGCCAGCAGCCAAGACGGAGATTCACCCCTCCACTTT; CDR3: CASSQDGDSPLHF
V: TRBV6-6; J: TRBJ1-1; size: .; D: .; DNA: TGTGCCAGCAATCAGGCAGAACCCGTTCGCGCTTTCTTT; CDR3: CASNQAEPVRAFF
V: TRBV7-6; J: TRBJ1-2; size: .; D: TRBD1; DNA: TGTGCCAGCAGCTTAGAGGGACAGGGGGATGGCTACACCTTC; CDR3: CASSLEGQGDGYTF
V: TRBV12-5; J: TRBJ1-1; size: .; D: TRBD1; DNA: TGTGCTAGTGGGACAGGGGGCACTGAAGCTTTCTTT; CDR3: CASGTGGTEAFF
V: TRBV25-1; J: TRBJ1-2; size: .; D: .; DNA: TGTGCCAGCAGTCGGGGGGAGGAGCTATGGAGCTACACCTTC; CDR3: CASSRGEELWSYTF
V: TRBV28; J: TRBJ1-1; size: once; D: .; DNA: TGTGCCAGCACCATAGGAGCCCCGACTGAAGCTTTCTTT; CDR3: CASTIGAPTEAFF
V: TRBV5-1; J: TRBJ1-6; size: .; D: .; DNA: TGCGCCAGCAGCTTGGTGTCCTCTTCCAATTCACCCCTCCACTTT; CDR3: CASSLVSSSNSPLHF
V: TRBV10-3; J: TRBJ2-1; size: .; D: TRBD2; DNA: TGTGCCATCAGTCAAGTAGCGGGGGCCTACAATGAGCAGTTCTTC; CDR3: CAISQVAGAYNEQFF
V: TRBV6-5; J: TRBJ1-3; size: once; D: .; DNA: TGTGCCAGCAGTTACACAGCCCAGAGCTCTGGAAACACCATATATTTT; CDR3: CASSYTAQSSGNTIYF
V: TRBV10-3; J: TRBJ1-2; size: .; D: TRBD1; DNA: TGTGCCATCAGTGATGCAGGGGGCTATGGCTACACCTTC; CDR3: CAISDAGGYGYTF
V: TRBV18; J: TRBJ2-3; size: .; D: .; DNA: TGTGCCAGCTCACCAAGAAAACAGGATAAGATTGATACGCAGTATTTT; CDR3: CASSPRKQDKIDTQYF
V: TRBV24-1; J: TRBJ1-2; size: .; D: .; DNA: TGTGCCACCAGTAGCCCGCCTCAGGCCTATGGCTACACCTTC; CDR3: CATSSPPQAYGYTF
V: TRBV5-1; J: TRBJ1-4; size: once; D: TRBD1; DNA: TGCGCCAGCAGCCCCGGGGACAGATATAATGAAAAACTGTTTTTT; CDR3: CASSPGDRYNEKLFF
V: TRBV5-1; J: TRBJ1-6; size: few; D: .; DNA: TGCGCCAGCAGCATACAGGGACGGGGCAATTCACCCCTCCACTTT; CDR3: CASSIQGRGNSPLHF
V: TRBV7-3; J: TRBJ2-3; size: .; D: TRBD2; DNA: TGTGCCAGCAGCTCGGGACTAGCGGGGGCGGCTGATACGCAGTATTTT; CDR3: CASSSGLAGAADTQYF